The 10 T cell receptor beta chains given below trace back to one sample, sequenced in a study of brain metastases from non-small cell lung cancer. Produced via immunoSEQ multiplex PCR; TCRdb's table is partial and in-frame only. The repertoire holds several thousand clones, with around four fifths as singletons. Sample: primary lung tumor tissue. These receptors came from a donor at least 40 years old with non-small cell lung cancer.

J is TRBJ1-5 and V is TRBV7-2; D remains ambiguous. Looked up from germline, CDR1 is SGHTA and CDR2 is FQGNSA. V was trimmed by 1 base and J by 5 bases, leaving 12 bases between them. The CDR3 is 15 amino acids. For the CDR3, the DNA is TGTGCCAGCAGCTTAGGGGGAGTAGGGCATCAGCCCCAGCATTTT. Translated: CASSLGGVGHQPQHF.

The gene calls are TRBV12-3 or TRBV12-4 and TRBJ2-1; D remains unclear. V was trimmed by 6 bases and J by 10 bases, leaving 16 bases between them. This CDR3 has 13 residues. CDR3 sequence (DNA): TGTGCCAGCAGCAGTACGAATACCGACGAGCAGTTCTTC. Translating gives CASSSTNTDEQFF.

The V gene is TRBV19, the J gene TRBJ2-7; D uncertain. The CDR3 spans 14 residues. V was clipped by 5 bases and J by 0 bases, with 11 bases between them. The germline V gene has CDR1 LNHDA and CDR2 SQIVND (reference sequence). The CDR3 DNA follows: TGTGCCAGTAGTGACACGACCGTCTCCTACGAGCAGTACTTC. This gives the protein CASSDTTVSYEQYF. Full variable domain (remainder filled in from reference TRBV19 and TRBJ2-7): DGGITQSPKYLFRKEGQNVTLSCEQNLNHDAMYWYRQDPGQGLRLIYYSQIVNDFQKGDIAEGYSVSREKKESFPLTVTSAQKNPTAFYLCASSDTTVSYEQYFGPGTRLTVT.

The chain combines TRBV6-5 with TRBJ2-2; no clear D. The CDR3 totals 16 residues. Germline-derived CDR1 and CDR2 are MNHEY and SVGAGI. The V end lost 2 bases, the J end lost 0 bases, and 10 bases lay between the germline ends. Here the CDR3 reads CASSYRNPANTGELFF. Here the CDR3 DNA reads TGTGCCAGCAGTTACAGAAACCCTGCGAACACCGGGGAGCTGTTTTTT.

The chain joins TRBV20-1 to TRBJ2-7; D call uncertain. Trimming cost V 3 bases and J 3 bases, with 6 bases left between them. CDR1 and CDR2 (germline): DFQATT, SNEGSKA (reference sequence). CDR3 length equals 11 residues. In DNA form, the CDR3 reads TGCAGTGCTAGGACTTACTACGAGCAGTACTTC. Translated: CSARTYYEQYF.

The chain links TRBV19 to TRBJ2-1; TRBD2 is a possible D gene (7 bases). Germline V gene lookup returns CDR1 LNHDA and CDR2 SQIVND (reference sequence). There are 12 residues in the CDR3. Trimming pared 5 bases from V and 9 bases from J, leaving 11 bases between. The CDR3 region is CASSEAGAEQFF. The CDR3 DNA reads TGTGCCAGTAGTGAGGCGGGGGCTGAGCAGTTCTTC.

The rearrangement links TRBV7-3 to TRBJ2-2; 7 bases fit TRBD1. The CDR3 is 17 amino acids. V shed 5 bases, J shed 0 bases, and the junction held 9 bases outside the gene matches. The germline gives CDR1 SGHTA, CDR2 FQGTGA. For the CDR3, the DNA is TGTGCCAGCAGCCCGACCCCCGGGACAGCGAACACCGGGGAGCTGTTTTTT. Encoded protein: CASSPTPGTANTGELFF.

The genes are TRBV12-3 or TRBV12-4 and TRBJ1-1; D is undetermined. With 6 bases removed from V and 4 bases from J, the gap between germline ends came to 12 bases. CDR3 length: 13 residues. This CDR3 is CASSRGRGTEAFF. The DNA of the CDR3 is TGTGCCAGCAGCCGTGGACGAGGCACTGAAGCTTTCTTT.

This clone occurred once. The chain is built from TRBV5-1 and TRBJ2-2; the D is unclear. The CDR3 consists of 12 residues. V lost 3 bases and J 7 bases, leaving 7 bases between the germline ends. Germline CDR1 is SGHRS and CDR2 is YFSETQ. In nucleotides, the CDR3 is TGCGCCAGCAGCTCCCAATACGGGGAGCTGTTTTTT. This gives the protein CASSSQYGELFF.

The gene calls are TRBV4-2 and TRBJ1-5; tentative D call: TRBD1 (5 bases). V was clipped by 0 bases and J by 7 bases, with 10 bases between them. CDR3 length equals 14 residues. The germline V gene encodes CDR1 LGHNA and CDR2 YNFKEQ. In DNA, the CDR3 is TGTGCCAGCAGCCAAGATTACGGGGACCAGCCCCAGCATTTT. This codes for CASSQDYGDQPQHF.